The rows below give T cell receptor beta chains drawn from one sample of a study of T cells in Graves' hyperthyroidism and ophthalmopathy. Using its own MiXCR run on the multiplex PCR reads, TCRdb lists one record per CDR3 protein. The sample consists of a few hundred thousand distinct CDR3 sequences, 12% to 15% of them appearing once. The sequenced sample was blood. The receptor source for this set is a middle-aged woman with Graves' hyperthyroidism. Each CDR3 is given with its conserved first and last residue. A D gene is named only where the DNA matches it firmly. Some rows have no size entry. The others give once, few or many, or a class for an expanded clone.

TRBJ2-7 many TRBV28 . CASSLGATHSYEQYF TGTGCCAGCAGCCTGGGTGCTACCCACTCCTACGAGCAGTACTTC
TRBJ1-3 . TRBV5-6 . CASSSGAENTIYF TGTGCCAGCAGCTCAGGGGCCGAGAACACCATATATTTT
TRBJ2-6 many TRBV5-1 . CASSRTGSGANVLTF TGTGCCAGCAGCAGAACAGGGTCTGGGGCCAACGTCCTGACTTTC
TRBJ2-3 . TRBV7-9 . CASSAEESRITDTQYF TGTGCCAGCAGCGCCGAGGAATCGAGGATCACAGATACGCAGTATTTT
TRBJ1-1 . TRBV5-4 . CASTRSSGDTEAFF TGTGCCAGCACTCGTTCCAGCGGTGACACTGAAGCTTTCTTT
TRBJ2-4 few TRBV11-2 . CASSRGLAAAKNIQYF TGTGCCAGCAGCCGTGGTCTGGCGGCAGCCAAAAACATTCAGTACTTC
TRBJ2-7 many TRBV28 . CASNKPAGEQYF TGTGCCAGCAATAAACCCGCGGGAGAGCAGTACTTC
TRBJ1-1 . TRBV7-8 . CASSLTMNLNTEAFF TGTGCCAGCAGCCTGACAATGAACCTGAACACTGAAGCTTTCTTT
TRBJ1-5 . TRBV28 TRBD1 CASRLPGQGVQPQHF TGTGCCAGCCGTCTCCCGGGACAGGGGGTTCAGCCCCAGCATTTT
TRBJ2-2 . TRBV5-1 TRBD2 CASSASGRVDTGEPFF TGCGCCAGCAGCGCTAGCGGGAGGGTAGACACCGGGGAGCCGTTTTTT
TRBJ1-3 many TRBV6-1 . CASSEYNYSGNTIYF TGTGCCAGCAGTGAATACAACTATTCTGGAAACACCATATATTTT
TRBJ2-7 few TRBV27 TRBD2 CASRVTSGRAEEQYF TGTGCCAGCAGAGTGACTAGCGGGAGGGCGGAAGAGCAGTACTTC
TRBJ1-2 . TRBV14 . CASSQERSGDGYTF TGTGCCAGCAGCCAAGAAAGGTCGGGGGATGGCTACACCTTC